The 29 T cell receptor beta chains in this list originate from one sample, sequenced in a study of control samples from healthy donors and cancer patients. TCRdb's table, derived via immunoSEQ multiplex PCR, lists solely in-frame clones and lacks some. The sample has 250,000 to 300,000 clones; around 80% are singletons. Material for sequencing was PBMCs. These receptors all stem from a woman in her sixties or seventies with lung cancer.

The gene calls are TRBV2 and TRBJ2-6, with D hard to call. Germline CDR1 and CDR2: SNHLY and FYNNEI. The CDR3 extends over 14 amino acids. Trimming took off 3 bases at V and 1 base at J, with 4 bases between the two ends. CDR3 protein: CASSDRSGANVLTF. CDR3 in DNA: TGTGCCAGCAGTGACAGATCTGGGGCCAACGTCCTGACTTTC.

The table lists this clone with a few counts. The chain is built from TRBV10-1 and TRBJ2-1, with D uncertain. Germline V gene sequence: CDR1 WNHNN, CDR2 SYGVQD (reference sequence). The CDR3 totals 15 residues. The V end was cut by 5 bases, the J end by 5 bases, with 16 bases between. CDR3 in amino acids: CASSSGALRNNEQFF. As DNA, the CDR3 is TGCGCCAGCAGTTCCGGCGCTCTTCGGAACAATGAGCAGTTCTTC.

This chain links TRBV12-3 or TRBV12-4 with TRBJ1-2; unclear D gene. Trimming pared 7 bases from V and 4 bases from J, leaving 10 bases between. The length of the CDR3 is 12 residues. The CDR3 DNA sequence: TGTGCCAGCACCTTGACCGCCTATGGCTACACCTTC. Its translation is CASTLTAYGYTF.

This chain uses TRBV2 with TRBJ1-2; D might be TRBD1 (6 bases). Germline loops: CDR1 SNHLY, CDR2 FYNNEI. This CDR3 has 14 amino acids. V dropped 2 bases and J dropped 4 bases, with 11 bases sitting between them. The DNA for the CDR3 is TGTGCCAGCAGTGAATATGGGGGGGCCTATGGCTACACCTTC. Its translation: CASSEYGGAYGYTF. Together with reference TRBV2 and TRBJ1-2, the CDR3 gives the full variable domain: EPEVTQTPSHQVTQMGQEVILRCVPISNHLYFYWYRQILGQKVEFLVSFYNNEISEKSEIFDDQFSVERPDGSNFTLKIRSTKLEDSAMYFCASSEYGGAYGYTFGSGTRLTVV.

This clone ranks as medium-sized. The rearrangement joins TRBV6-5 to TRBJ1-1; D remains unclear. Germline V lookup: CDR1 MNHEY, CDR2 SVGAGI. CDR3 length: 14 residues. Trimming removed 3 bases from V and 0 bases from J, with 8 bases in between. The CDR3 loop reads CASSYRSMNTEAFF. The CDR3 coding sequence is TGTGCCAGCAGTTATCGGTCGATGAACACTGAAGCTTTCTTT.

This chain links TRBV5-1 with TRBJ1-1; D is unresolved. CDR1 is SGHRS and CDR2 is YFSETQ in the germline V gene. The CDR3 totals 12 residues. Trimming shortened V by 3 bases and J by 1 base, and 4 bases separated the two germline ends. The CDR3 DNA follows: TGCGCCAGCAGCTCCTCGAACACTGAAGCTTTCTTT. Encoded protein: CASSSSNTEAFF.

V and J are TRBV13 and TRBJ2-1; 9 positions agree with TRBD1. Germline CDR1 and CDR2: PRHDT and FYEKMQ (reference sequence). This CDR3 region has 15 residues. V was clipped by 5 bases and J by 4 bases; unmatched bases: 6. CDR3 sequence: CASSGQGMMYNEQFF. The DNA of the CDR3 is TGTGCCAGCAGCGGACAGGGGATGATGTACAATGAGCAGTTCTTC.

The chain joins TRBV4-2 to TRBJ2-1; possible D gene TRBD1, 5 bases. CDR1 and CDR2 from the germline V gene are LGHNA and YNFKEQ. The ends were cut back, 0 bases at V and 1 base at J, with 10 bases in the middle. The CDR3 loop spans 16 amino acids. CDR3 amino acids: CASSQEWRQSYNEQFF. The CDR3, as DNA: TGTGCCAGCAGCCAAGAATGGAGACAGTCCTACAATGAGCAGTTCTTC.

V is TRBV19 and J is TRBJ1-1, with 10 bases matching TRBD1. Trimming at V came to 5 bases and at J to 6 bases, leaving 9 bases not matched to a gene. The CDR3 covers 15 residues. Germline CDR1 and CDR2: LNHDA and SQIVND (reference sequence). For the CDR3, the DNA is TGTGCCAGTAGTTACAGTATCGGACAGGGGGCTGAAGCTTTCTTT. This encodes CASSYSIGQGAEAFF.

CDR3 residues: CASSFGREQFF. The CDR3 bases are TGTGCCAGCAGCTTCGGACGGGAGCAGTTCTTC. The V call is TRBV12-3 or TRBV12-4, the J call TRBJ2-1; no reliable D call. V was cut by 6 bases and J by 10 bases, with 10 bases left in between. The CDR3 is 11 residues long.

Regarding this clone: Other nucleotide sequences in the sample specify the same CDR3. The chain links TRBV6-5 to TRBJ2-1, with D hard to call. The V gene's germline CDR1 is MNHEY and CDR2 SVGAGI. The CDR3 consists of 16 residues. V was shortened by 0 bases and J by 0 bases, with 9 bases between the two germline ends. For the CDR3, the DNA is TGTGCCAGCAGTTACTCGGGGTCCAGCTCCTACAATGAGCAGTTCTTC. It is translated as CASSYSGSSSYNEQFF.

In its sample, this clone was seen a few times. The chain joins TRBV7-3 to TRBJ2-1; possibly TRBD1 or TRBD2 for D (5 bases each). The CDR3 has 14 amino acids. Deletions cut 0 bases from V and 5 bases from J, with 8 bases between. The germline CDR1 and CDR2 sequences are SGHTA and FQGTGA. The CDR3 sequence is CASSLTRDDNEQFF. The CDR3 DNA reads TGTGCCAGCAGCTTAACGAGGGACGACAATGAGCAGTTCTTC.

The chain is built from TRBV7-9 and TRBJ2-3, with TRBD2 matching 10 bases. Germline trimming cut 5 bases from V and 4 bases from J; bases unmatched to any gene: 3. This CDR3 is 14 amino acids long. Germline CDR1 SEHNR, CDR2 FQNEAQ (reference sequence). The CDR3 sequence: CASSQRGGPDTQYF. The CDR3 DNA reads TGTGCCAGCAGCCAGCGGGGGGGCCCAGATACGCAGTATTTT.

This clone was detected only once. The CDR3 nucleotides read TGCGCCAGCAGCCAAGAAGGTCTCGAGGTAGGTGAAGCTTTCTTT. Residues: CASSQEGLEVGEAFF. The rearrangement links TRBV4-1 to TRBJ1-1; no clear D. This CDR3 has 15 amino acids. V shed 0 bases and J shed 7 bases, with 15 bases lying between them. Germline V lookup: CDR1 MGHRA, CDR2 YSYEKL.

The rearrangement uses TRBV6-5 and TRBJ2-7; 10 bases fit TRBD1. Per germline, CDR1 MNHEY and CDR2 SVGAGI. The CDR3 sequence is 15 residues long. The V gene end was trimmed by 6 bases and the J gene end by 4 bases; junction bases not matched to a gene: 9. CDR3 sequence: CASRLSGTGEYEQYF. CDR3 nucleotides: TGTGCCAGCAGGCTCTCCGGGACAGGGGAATACGAGCAGTACTTC.

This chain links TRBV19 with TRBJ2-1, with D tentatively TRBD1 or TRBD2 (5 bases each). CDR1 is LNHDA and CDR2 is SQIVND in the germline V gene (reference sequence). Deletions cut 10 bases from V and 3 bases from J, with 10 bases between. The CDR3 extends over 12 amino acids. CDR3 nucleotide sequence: TGTGCCACGGGACGGCTCTACAATGAGCAGTTCTTC. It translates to CATGRLYNEQFF. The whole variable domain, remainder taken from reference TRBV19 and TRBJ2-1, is DGGITQSPKYLFRKEGQNVTLSCEQNLNHDAMYWYRQDPGQGLRLIYYSQIVNDFQKGDIAEGYSVSREKKESFPLTVTSAQKNPTAFYLCATGRLYNEQFFGPGTRLTVL.

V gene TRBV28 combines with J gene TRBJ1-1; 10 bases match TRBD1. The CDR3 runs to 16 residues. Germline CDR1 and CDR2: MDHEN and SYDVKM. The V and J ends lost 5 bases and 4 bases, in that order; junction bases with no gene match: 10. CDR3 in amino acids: CASSTYGTGVGTEAFF. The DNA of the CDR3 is TGTGCCAGCAGTACATACGGGACAGGGGTGGGCACTGAAGCTTTCTTT.

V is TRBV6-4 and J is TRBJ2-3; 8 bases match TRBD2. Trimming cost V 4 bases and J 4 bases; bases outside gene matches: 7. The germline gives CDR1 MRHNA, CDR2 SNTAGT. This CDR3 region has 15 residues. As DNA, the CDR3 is TGTGCCAGCAGTGGAAGCGGGAGCAAGGCAGATACGCAGTATTTT. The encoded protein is CASSGSGSKADTQYF.

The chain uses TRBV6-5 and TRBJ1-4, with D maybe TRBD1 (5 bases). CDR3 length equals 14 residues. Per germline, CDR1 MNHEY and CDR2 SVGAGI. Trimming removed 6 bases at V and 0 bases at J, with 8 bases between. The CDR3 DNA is TGTGCCAGCAGCTGGGGACCAACTAATGAAAAACTGTTTTTT. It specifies CASSWGPTNEKLFF.

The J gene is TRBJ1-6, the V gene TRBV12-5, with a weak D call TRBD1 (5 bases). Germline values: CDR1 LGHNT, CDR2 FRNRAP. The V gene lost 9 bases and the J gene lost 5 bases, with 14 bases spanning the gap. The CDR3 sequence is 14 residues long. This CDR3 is CASTEGLNNSPLHF. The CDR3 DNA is TGTGCTAGCACAGAGGGACTGAATAATTCACCCCTCCACTTT.

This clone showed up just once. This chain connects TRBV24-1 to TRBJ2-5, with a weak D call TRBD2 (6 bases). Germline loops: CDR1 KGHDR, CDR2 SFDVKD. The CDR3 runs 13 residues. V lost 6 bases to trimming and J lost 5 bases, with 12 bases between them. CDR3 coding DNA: TGTGCCACCAGTTACGGAGGGGAGGAGACCCAGTACTTC. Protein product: CATSYGGEETQYF.

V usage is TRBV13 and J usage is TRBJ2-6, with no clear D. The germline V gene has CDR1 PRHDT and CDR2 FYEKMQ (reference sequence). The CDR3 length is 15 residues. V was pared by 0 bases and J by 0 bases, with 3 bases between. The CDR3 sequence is CASSLGTSGANVLTF. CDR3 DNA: TGTGCCAGCAGCTTAGGCACCTCTGGGGCCAACGTCCTGACTTTC. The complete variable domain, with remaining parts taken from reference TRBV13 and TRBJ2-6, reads AAGVIQSPRHLIKEKRETATLKCYPIPRHDTVYWYQQGPGQDPQFLISFYEKMQSDKGSIPDRFSAQQFSDYHSELNMSSLELGDSALYFCASSLGTSGANVLTFGAGSRLTVL.

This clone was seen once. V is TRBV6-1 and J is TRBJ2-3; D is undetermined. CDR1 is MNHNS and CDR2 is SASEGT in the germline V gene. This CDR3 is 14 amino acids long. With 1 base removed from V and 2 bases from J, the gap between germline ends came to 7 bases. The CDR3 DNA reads TGTGCCAGCAGTGAAGGCCAGGCCACAGATACGCAGTATTTT. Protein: CASSEGQATDTQYF.

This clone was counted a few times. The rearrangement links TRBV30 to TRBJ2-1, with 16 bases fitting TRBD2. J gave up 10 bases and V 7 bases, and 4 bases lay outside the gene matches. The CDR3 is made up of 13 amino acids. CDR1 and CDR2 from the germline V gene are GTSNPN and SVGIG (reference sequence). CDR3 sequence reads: CASGTSGGVEQFF. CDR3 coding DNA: TGTGCCTCTGGGACTAGCGGGGGGGTAGAGCAGTTCTTC.

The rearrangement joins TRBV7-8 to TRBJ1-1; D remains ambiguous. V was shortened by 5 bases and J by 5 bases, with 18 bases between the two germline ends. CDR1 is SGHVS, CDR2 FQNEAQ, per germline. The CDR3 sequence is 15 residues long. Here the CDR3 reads CASSAPAGKATEAFF. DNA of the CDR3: TGTGCCAGCAGCGCACCCGCAGGTAAAGCGACTGAAGCTTTCTTT.

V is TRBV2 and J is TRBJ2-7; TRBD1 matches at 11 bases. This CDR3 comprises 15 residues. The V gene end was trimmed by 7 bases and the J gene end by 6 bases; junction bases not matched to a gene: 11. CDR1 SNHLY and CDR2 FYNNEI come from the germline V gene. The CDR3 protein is CASTRIGTGGGEQYF. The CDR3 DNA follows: TGTGCCAGCACCAGAATCGGGACAGGGGGGGGCGAGCAGTACTTC.

CDR3 coding DNA: TGTGCCTGTCAGTTGACGGGAGGAGTCTACAATGAGCAGTTCTTC. It specifies CACQLTGGVYNEQFF. V and J are TRBV6-5 and TRBJ2-1, with 7 bases identical to TRBD2. The CDR3 covers 15 residues. Germline loops: CDR1 MNHEY, CDR2 SVGAGI. V dropped 11 bases and J dropped 3; count of bases not matched to a gene: 13.

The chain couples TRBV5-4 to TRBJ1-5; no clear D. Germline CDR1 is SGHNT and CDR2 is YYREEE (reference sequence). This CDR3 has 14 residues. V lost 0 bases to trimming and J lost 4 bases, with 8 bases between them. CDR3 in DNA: TGTGCCAGCAGCTTGGACAGAAAAAATCAGCCCCAGCATTTT. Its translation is CASSLDRKNQPQHF.

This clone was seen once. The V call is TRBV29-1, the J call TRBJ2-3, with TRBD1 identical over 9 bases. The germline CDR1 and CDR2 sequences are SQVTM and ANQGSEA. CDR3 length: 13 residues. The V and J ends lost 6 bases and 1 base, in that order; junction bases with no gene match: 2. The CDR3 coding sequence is TGCAGCGTGGACAGGGGAGGCACAGATACGCAGTATTTT. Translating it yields CSVDRGGTDTQYF.